Sequencing of this T cell receptor (beta chain) was carried out in a study of cytotoxic CD8 clonotypes in ibrutinib-treated CLL. V was cut by 5 bases and J by 7 bases, with 9 bases left in between. Germline V lookup: CDR1 PRHDT, CDR2 FYEKMQ (reference sequence). The CDR3 is 12 amino acids. Repertoires were generated with immunoSEQ multiplex PCR, while TCRdb's copy carries only in-frame clones and drops some. The sample lists approximately 53,000 clones, roughly 83% seen once, with just over 20% in the top ten. Source: PBMCs, taken after 24 months of ibrutinib treatment. This chain joins TRBV13 and TRBJ2-4; D is ambiguous. This receptor was taken from a human donor with chronic lymphocytic leukemia. CDR3 loop: CASSPSRNIQYF. CDR3 coding DNA: TGTGCCAGCAGCCCATCAAGGAACATTCAGTACTTC.